The rows below give T cell receptor beta chains drawn from one sample of a study of human thymus T cells. Assay: immunoSEQ multiplex PCR; the TCRdb copy retains only in-frame clones and omits some. The repertoire holds tens of thousands of clones, with roughly 94% as singletons. Sequences were obtained from blood. These receptors were collected from a boy less than two years old with a congenital heart defect but otherwise immunologically healthy. Both conserved end residues are part of each CDR3. Fields, in order: CDR3 length, J gene, V gene, D gene, clone size, CDR3 DNA, CDR3 protein. The D gene is left open where the match is weak. Where a row states a size, it is once, few, many or the class of an expanded clone; other rows omit it.

15 TRBJ2-3 TRBV28 TRBD2 - TGTGCCAGCAGTTTGGGACTAGCGGGGGGCCATACGCAGTATTTT CASSLGLAGGHTQYF
13 TRBJ1-5 TRBV21-1 - - TGTGCCAGCAGCCGGGGGGCGTGTCAGCCCCAGCATTTT CASSRGACQPQHF
13 TRBJ1-2 TRBV4-3 - - TGCGCCAGCAGCCAAGAAGGTGAGGTAGGCTACACCTTC CASSQEGEVGYTF
13 TRBJ1-4 TRBV5-4 - - TGTGCCAGCAGGACAGCAACTAATGAAAAACTGTTTTTT CASRTATNEKLFF
14 TRBJ2-5 TRBV10-1 TRBD2 - TGCGCCAGCAGCCGACTAGCGGTACAAGAGACCCAGTACTTC CASSRLAVQETQYF
15 TRBJ2-7 TRBV19 TRBD1 - TGTGCCAGTAGTATAAGGACAGGAAGGGGCTACGAGCAGTACTTC CASSIRTGRGYEQYF
13 TRBJ2-5 TRBV11-2 - - TGTGCCAGCAGACTACAGGGTGGGGAGACCCAGTACTTC CASRLQGGETQYF
16 TRBJ2-7 TRBV4-2 TRBD2 - TGTGCCAGCAGCCAAGATCCGACTAGCGGGAGCTACGAGCAGTACTTC CASSQDPTSGSYEQYF
13 TRBJ1-5 TRBV29-1 TRBD1 - TGCAGCGTTGCTTGGACAGGAAATCAGCCCCAGCATTTT CSVAWTGNQPQHF
12 TRBJ2-5 TRBV30 - - TGTGCCTGGAGTGTAATTTGGGAGACCCAGTACTTC CAWSVIWETQYF
15 TRBJ2-7 TRBV29-1 TRBD1 - TGCAGCGCCGTCCTTCCAAGACAGGGGGCCAGGGAGCAGTACTTC CSAVLPRQGAREQYF
13 TRBJ2-3 TRBV7-3 - once TGTGCCAGCAGCTTAGGGGGCACAGATACGCAGTATTTT CASSLGGTDTQYF
13 TRBJ1-5 TRBV5-6 - - TGTGCCAGCAGCTTGGGCGGCTATCAGCCCCAGCATTTT CASSLGGYQPQHF
15 TRBJ2-1 TRBV4-3 - - TGCGCCAGCAGCCCTCATCGGGGGCGGGATGATGAGCAGTTCTTC CASSPHRGRDDEQFF
11 TRBJ2-1 TRBV20-1 - - TGCAGTGCTAGACGGTTTCATGAGCAGTTCTTC CSARRFHEQFF
16 TRBJ2-3 TRBV28 - once TGTGCCAGCAGTTTCCGGGGGAGGGGGAATGGAGATACGCAGTATTTT CASSFRGRGNGDTQYF
14 TRBJ1-2 TRBV6-5 - - TGTGCCAGCAGTCCGGCGGCCTTTAACTATGGCTACACCTTC CASSPAAFNYGYTF
15 TRBJ2-7 TRBV9 TRBD2 - TGTGCCAGCAGCGTAGGGACTAGCGGCTCCTACGAGCAGTACTTC CASSVGTSGSYEQYF
15 TRBJ1-2 TRBV4-3 - - TGCGCCAGCAGCCCTAGGGGCGTTCCTAACTATGGCTACACCTTC CASSPRGVPNYGYTF
15 TRBJ2-3 TRBV6-1 TRBD2 - TGTGCCAGCAGACGGACTAGCGGGGGACCAGATACGCAGTATTTT CASRRTSGGPDTQYF
14 TRBJ1-2 TRBV5-1 - - TGCGCCAGCAGCTTGGACCCTTCTAACTATGGCTACACCTTC CASSLDPSNYGYTF
11 TRBJ2-1 TRBV29-1 - - TGCAGCGTTCTCGGCACACATGAGCAGTTCTTC CSVLGTHEQFF
19 TRBJ2-1 TRBV6-1 TRBD2 - TGTGCCAGCAGTGAGGGACTAGCGGGGGCCCCCAGCCGGGGGGATGAGCAGTTCTTC CASSEGLAGAPSRGDEQFF
15 TRBJ1-1 TRBV11-3 - - TGTGCCAGCAGCTATTGGGGGGGTGAGAACACTGAAGCTTTCTTT CASSYWGGENTEAFF
15 TRBJ1-6 TRBV30 TRBD1 - TGTGCCTGGAGTCTCAGGACAGGGCGTGGTTCACCCCTCCACTTT CAWSLRTGRGSPLHF
16 TRBJ1-2 TRBV6-5 - - TGTGCCAGCAGTTACTCGAATGCAGGGAGCGGGTATGGCTACACCTTC CASSYSNAGSGYGYTF
13 TRBJ2-7 TRBV7-2 TRBD1 - TGTGCCAGCAGCAGGGGACAGTCGCGCGAGCAGTACTTC CASSRGQSREQYF
14 TRBJ1-4 TRBV6-6 - - TGTGCCAGCAGTTCCCATGGGGGGGGGAAAAAACTGTTTTTT CASSSHGGGKKLFF
14 TRBJ2-7 TRBV28 TRBD2 - TGTGCCAGCAACCGCTCAGGGAGGGAAGACGAGCAGTACTTC CASNRSGREDEQYF
14 TRBJ2-4 TRBV5-1 TRBD1 - TGCGCCAGCAGCTTGGGACAGGGTAGAAACATTCAGTACTTC CASSLGQGRNIQYF
14 TRBJ1-2 TRBV6-5 - - TGTGCCAGCAGCCGACAGCTCCTTTCCTATGGCTACACCTTC CASSRQLLSYGYTF
9 TRBJ2-7 TRBV4-3 - - TGCGCCAGCAGCCAAGAACAGTACTTC CASSQEQYF
14 TRBJ2-2 TRBV2 TRBD2 once TGTGCCGGTTCGGCTAGCGGGGCTGCCGGGGAGCTGTTTTTT CAGSASGAAGELFF
19 TRBJ2-2 TRBV12-5 TRBD1 - TGTGCTAGTGGTTTGGTACCCAAAGGGGGCGGCTCGAACACCGGGGAGCTGTTTTTT CASGLVPKGGGSNTGELFF
13 TRBJ2-7 TRBV7-6 - - TGTGCCAGCAGCTATGGACAGTCCTACGAGCAGTACTTC CASSYGQSYEQYF
14 TRBJ2-5 TRBV11-2 TRBD1 - TGTGCCAGCAGCCCGTACAGGGGCCAAGAGACCCAGTACTTC CASSPYRGQETQYF
13 TRBJ1-1 TRBV5-6 TRBD1 - TGTGCCAGCAGCCCGACAGGGTACACTGAAGCTTTCTTT CASSPTGYTEAFF
16 TRBJ2-3 TRBV4-2 - - TGTGCCAGCAGTCACCGGGGGTTGGATGGGGGAGATACGCAGTATTTT CASSHRGLDGGDTQYF
15 TRBJ2-7 TRBV5-4 - - TGTGCCAGCAGTTTTGTTCGGGGGGCATCCTACGAGCAGTACTTC CASSFVRGASYEQYF
16 TRBJ2-3 TRBV11-2 TRBD2 once TGTGCCAGCAGCGCGACTAGCGGGGGGGCCGAAGATACGCAGTATTTT CASSATSGGAEDTQYF
13 TRBJ2-5 TRBV4-2 - - TGTGCCAGCAGCCAAGTCCGGGGGGAGACCCAGTACTTC CASSQVRGETQYF
14 TRBJ1-4 TRBV10-3 - - TGTGCCATCAGCCCCGACAGGCCGAATGAAAAACTGTTTTTT CAISPDRPNEKLFF
14 TRBJ2-5 TRBV6-6 - - TGTGCCAGCAGCCGACAGGCCGCGGGGGAGACCCAGTACTTC CASSRQAAGETQYF
17 TRBJ1-4 TRBV18 TRBD1 - TGTGCCAGCTCACCAATCGGACAGGGGGCGAGTAATGAAAAACTGTTTTTT CASSPIGQGASNEKLFF
14 TRBJ2-5 TRBV7-9 TRBD1 - TGTGCCAGCATCGCCTTGACAGGGGTTGAGACCCAGTACTTC CASIALTGVETQYF
13 TRBJ1-2 TRBV6-5 - - TGTGCCAGCAGTTACCTCGGACAGTATGGCTACACCTTC CASSYLGQYGYTF
12 TRBJ1-2 TRBV10-3 - - TGTGCCATCAGGGGGACGGAGTATGGCTACACCTTC CAIRGTEYGYTF
10 TRBJ2-1 TRBV28 - once TGTGCCAGCGGACTTTATGAGCAGTTCTTC CASGLYEQFF
14 TRBJ2-7 TRBV9 TRBD2 - TGTGCCAGCAGTAAATGGGGGGGAATCTACGAGCAGTACTTC CASSKWGGIYEQYF
15 TRBJ2-3 TRBV4-3 - - TGCGCCAGCAGCCAAGAAACGGGGGGCCAAGGTACGCAGTATTTT CASSQETGGQGTQYF
15 TRBJ2-3 TRBV4-3 TRBD2 - TGCGCCAGCAGCCAAGAAGGTAGCGGGGCAGATACGCAGTATTTT CASSQEGSGADTQYF
15 TRBJ2-7 TRBV6-7 - - TGTGCCAGCAGTTACCGACAGCCAAGCTCCTACGAGCAGTACTTC CASSYRQPSSYEQYF
11 TRBJ1-3 TRBV6-5 - - TGTGCCAGCAGGAACGGAGACACCATATATTTT CASRNGDTIYF
11 TRBJ2-7 TRBV30 TRBD1 - TGTGCCTGGACAGGGGGTTACGAGCAGTACTTC CAWTGGYEQYF
15 TRBJ2-3 TRBV27 TRBD2 - TGTGCCAGCAGTTTCTCCCATGAGCGGGGGTGGACGCAGTATTTT CASSFSHERGWTQYF
13 TRBJ2-7 TRBV2 TRBD2 - TGTGCCAACTCACTAGCGGCACCCTACGAGCAGTACTTC CANSLAAPYEQYF
14 TRBJ2-4 TRBV28 TRBD2 - TGTGCCAGCAGTTCTAGCGGGGGGCCAAACATTCAGTACTTC CASSSSGGPNIQYF
14 TRBJ1-1 TRBV11-3 - once TGTGCCAGCAGCTTAGATGGGGGGAACACTGAAGCTTTCTTT CASSLDGGNTEAFF